This TCR beta chain is from a study of CD8+ T cells in alopecia areata. Whole-study context: The study gave treated patients oral tofacitinib at 5 to 10 mg twice daily. Findings and caveats of the study: There were many expanded lesional clones persisting in scalp and blood during tofacitinib. Scalp clonality and expanded CD8+ clones among the top 100 showed significant decreases with tofacitinib.

To note about this clone: The antigen remains undetermined.

Treatment indicated: oral pan-JAK inhibitor, 5-10 mg twice daily. From alopecia areata patients, lesional scalp punch biopsies and peripheral blood were collected. CDR1 is MNHNS, CDR2 SASEGT, per germline. Trimming shortened V by 5 bases and J by 3 bases, and 13 bases separated the two germline ends. This CDR3 has 14 amino acids. In each case, RNA was isolated and then reverse transcribed into cDNA as the sequencing template. Profiling relied on immunoSEQ multiplex PCR, and the TCRdb table lists in-frame clones only, not all of them. In the table there are about 220,000 clones, more than 45% of which are singletons.

The sequencing here drew on CD4+ T cells sorted from blood, taken at week 4, from a patient treated with tofacitinib. The receptor was derived from a human donor with alopecia areata. The chain links TRBV6-1 to TRBJ1-1; the D is unclear. Written as DNA, the CDR3 is TGTGCCAGCAGTTCCAGGCGTCCGGACACTGAAGCTTTCTTT. Protein product: CASSSRRPDTEAFF.